A selection of T cell receptor beta chains follows, all from one sample in a study of Graves' ophthalmopathy and Graves' hyperthyroidism. TCRdb analysed the multiplex PCR reads with MiXCR anew, one entry per CDR3 protein. Among roughly 600,000 distinct CDR3 sequences listed, 39% were seen once. Sequenced material: peripheral blood or thyroid tissue (not recorded which). The receptors were sampled from an adult man with Graves' hyperthyroidism. Both conserved end residues are part of each CDR3. D genes are given only for firm matches. Expanded clones are given a class, and other clones once, few, many or no size at all.

D gene	V gene	clone size	J gene	CDR3 protein	CDR3 DNA
TRBD2	TRBV25-1	few	TRBJ2-3	CATGLAGARGTQYF	TGTGCCACCGGACTAGCGGGGGCCCGAGGTACGCAGTATTTT
-	TRBV5-1	-	TRBJ1-5	CASSSSGDSNQPQHF	TGCGCCAGCAGCTCCTCCGGAGACAGCAATCAGCCCCAGCATTTT
TRBD2	TRBV19	-	TRBJ2-7	CASSIGGGTPYEQYF	TGTGCCAGTAGTATAGGCGGGGGAACTCCCTACGAGCAGTACTTC
TRBD1	TRBV29-1	-	TRBJ2-7	CSEGTGSPYEQYF	TGCAGCGAAGGGACAGGGAGTCCCTACGAGCAGTACTTC
-	TRBV9	-	TRBJ2-5	CASSTDGRYGETQYF	TGTGCCAGCAGCACCGATGGACGTTATGGAGAGACCCAGTACTTC
-	TRBV10-2	-	TRBJ1-6	CVSSAGWGSPLHF	TGCGTCAGCTCGGCAGGTTGGGGTTCACCCCTCCACTTT
-	TRBV29-1	-	TRBJ1-5	CSSLRWGSNQPQHF	TGCAGCAGTTTGCGCTGGGGTAGCAATCAGCCCCAGCATTTT
-	TRBV6-2/TRBV6-3	many	TRBJ2-7	CASRIPSAHEQYF	TGTGCCAGCAGAATCCCTAGCGCCCACGAGCAGTACTTC
-	TRBV7-8	few	TRBJ2-5	CASSPILLPGHRPDGETQYF	TGTGCCAGCAGCCCTATTTTATTACCGGGACACCGGCCGGACGGGGAGACCCAGTACTTC
-	TRBV7-2	many	TRBJ2-7	CASSLAGKGYEQYF	TGTGCCAGCAGCTTAGCAGGGAAGGGCTACGAGCAGTACTTC
-	TRBV2	few	TRBJ1-1	CASTGVIEAFF	TGTGCCAGCACAGGTGTCATCGAAGCTTTCTTT
TRBD1	TRBV7-9	few	TRBJ1-4	CASRQGKTNEKLFF	TGTGCCAGCAGACAGGGGAAAACTAATGAAAAACTGTTTTTT
TRBD1	TRBV29-1	-	TRBJ2-3	CSVEALRDRASDTQYF	TGCAGCGTTGAGGCGCTCCGGGACAGGGCTTCAGATACGCAGTATTTT
TRBD1	TRBV6-5	-	TRBJ1-5	CASSYDRGPIVGGNQPQHF	TGTGCCAGCAGTTACGACAGGGGGCCTATTGTGGGTGGCAATCAGCCCCAGCATTTT
-	TRBV4-2	-	TRBJ2-7	CASSPSRRDWDPHNEQYF	TGTGCCAGCAGCCCCTCCAGGCGGGACTGGGACCCTCACAATGAGCAGTACTTC
TRBD1	TRBV7-9	many	TRBJ1-4	CASSLGQLNEKLFF	TGTGCCAGCAGCCTGGGACAGCTTAATGAAAAACTGTTTTTT
TRBD2	TRBV11-2	-	TRBJ2-7	CASSLELAATYEQYF	TGTGCCAGCAGCTTAGAACTAGCGGCAACCTACGAGCAGTACTTC
-	TRBV19	-	TRBJ2-7	CASTFSALGPYEQYF	TGTGCCAGTACCTTCTCAGCCCTTGGGCCCTACGAGCAGTACTTC
TRBD1	TRBV2	many	TRBJ2-5	CASRGTGGLETQYF	TGTGCCAGCAGAGGGACAGGGGGACTAGAGACCCAGTACTTC
TRBD1	TRBV2	many	TRBJ2-5	CASSGQGALGETQYF	TGTGCCAGCAGTGGGCAGGGGGCGTTAGGGGAGACCCAGTACTTC
TRBD2	TRBV29-1	-	TRBJ2-5	CSVDFPSGVGETQYF	TGCAGCGTTGATTTTCCTAGCGGGGTCGGGGAGACCCAGTACTTC
-	TRBV2	-	TRBJ1-5	CASRRGPSNQPQHF	TGTGCCAGCAGACGGGGTCCGAGCAATCAGCCCCAGCATTTT
TRBD1	TRBV15	-	TRBJ1-6	CATSRGAGGSPLHF	TGTGCCACCAGCAGAGGGGCAGGGGGTTCACCCCTCCACTTT
-	TRBV24-1	-	TRBJ2-7	CATSEGGGEFSDEQYF	TGTGCCACCAGTGAAGGCGGAGGGGAGTTTTCGGACGAGCAGTACTTC
-	TRBV6-5	many	TRBJ2-7	CASSYSIGGEQYF	TGTGCCAGCAGTTACTCGATAGGGGGCGAGCAGTACTTC
-	TRBV29-1	-	TRBJ2-6	CSVRMASSGANVLTF	TGCAGCGTGCGGATGGCGAGCTCTGGGGCCAACGTCCTGACTTTC
TRBD2	TRBV5-6	many	TRBJ2-5	CASSRGLAEETQYF	TGTGCCAGCAGCAGGGGACTAGCGGAAGAGACCCAGTACTTC
-	TRBV2	few	TRBJ2-7	CALRQYYEQYF	TGTGCCCTACGACAGTACTACGAGCAGTACTTC
-	TRBV7-9	-	TRBJ1-4	CASSLEEDLNKVFF	TGTGCCAGCAGCTTAGAAGAGGACCTGAACAAGGTGTTTTTT
TRBD1	TRBV29-1	-	TRBJ2-7	CSVERDRGSYEQYF	TGCAGCGTTGAACGGGACAGGGGCTCCTACGAGCAGTACTTC
-	TRBV7-9	-	TRBJ2-7	CASSYSLDITYEQYF	TGTGCCAGCAGTTACTCTTTGGACATTACCTACGAGCAGTACTTC
-	TRBV4-1	many	TRBJ1-2	CASSGGFRYGYTF	TGCGCCAGCAGTGGGGGTTTCAGGTATGGCTACACCTTC
TRBD1	TRBV5-1	many	TRBJ1-6	CASSTQDRGRSSPLHF	TGCGCCAGCAGCACCCAGGACAGGGGTAGGAGTTCACCCCTCCACTTT
-	TRBV27	-	TRBJ1-5	CASSPDTYQPQHF	TGTGCCAGCAGTCCAGACACGTATCAGCCCCAGCATTTT
TRBD1	TRBV29-1	-	TRBJ1-4	CSDKGQGGEKLFF	TGCAGTGACAAGGGACAGGGAGGGGAAAAACTGTTTTTT
-	TRBV29-1	many	TRBJ1-1	CSVRPDPNTEAFF	TGCAGCGTCCGCCCGGACCCGAACACTGAAGCTTTCTTT
-	TRBV2	many	TRBJ1-5	CASSLGQLSNQPQHF	TGTGCCAGCAGTCTTGGACAGCTGAGCAATCAGCCCCAGCATTTT
-	TRBV19	few	TRBJ1-5	CASSRGGGAGNQPQHF	TGTGCCAGTAGTAGGGGAGGGGGGGCGGGCAATCAGCCCCAGCATTTT
-	TRBV6-1	few	TRBJ1-5	CASGVLGNQPQHF	TGTGCCAGCGGGGTCCTTGGCAATCAGCCCCAGCATTTT
-	TRBV5-1	many	TRBJ2-7	CASRSGTYEQYF	TGCGCCAGCAGGTCCGGGACCTACGAGCAGTACTTC
TRBD1	TRBV12-3/TRBV12-4	-	TRBJ2-1	CASSHDRGRVYEQFF	TGTGCCAGCAGTCATGACAGGGGGCGCGTCTATGAGCAGTTCTTC
-	TRBV2	many	TRBJ1-3	CASSEGENTIYF	TGTGCCAGCAGTGAAGGGGAAAACACCATATATTTT
-	TRBV6-1	-	TRBJ1-3	CASSEAPGSGNTIYF	TGTGCCAGCAGTGAAGCACCAGGGTCTGGAAACACCATATATTTT
-	TRBV7-8	many	TRBJ2-7	CASSLGVSEQYF	TGTGCCAGCAGCTTAGGGGTCTCGGAGCAGTACTTC
TRBD1	TRBV7-9	-	TRBJ2-5	CASSPQDRGGMSETQYF	TGTGCCAGCAGCCCCCAGGACAGGGGAGGAATGTCGGAGACCCAGTACTTC
TRBD2	TRBV19	many	TRBJ2-7	CASSPTSGASYEQYF	TGTGCCAGTAGTCCGACCAGCGGGGCCTCCTACGAGCAGTACTTC
-	TRBV2	many	TRBJ1-3	CASKTEGGNTIYF	TGTGCCAGCAAGACAGAAGGGGGAAACACCATATATTTT
-	TRBV11-1	many	TRBJ2-7	CASSFGTVTYEQYF	TGTGCCAGCAGCTTCGGGACGGTGACCTACGAGCAGTACTTC
-	TRBV20-1	few	TRBJ2-3	CSASNRESDTDTQYF	TGCAGTGCTAGCAACCGGGAGTCTGACACAGATACGCAGTATTTT
TRBD1	TRBV6-5	few	TRBJ2-7	CASSYPSDRGNYEQYF	TGTGCCAGCAGTTACCCCAGCGACAGGGGCAACTACGAGCAGTACTTC
-	TRBV29-1	-	TRBJ1-4	CSVAGTNEKLFF	TGCAGCGTTGCGGGGACGAATGAGAAACTGTTTTTT
-	TRBV7-6	-	TRBJ2-3	CASSPLADTQYF	TGTGCCAGCAGCCCCCTTGCAGATACGCAGTATTTT
TRBD1	TRBV7-9	many	TRBJ2-7	CASSHAGQGFVSYEQYF	TGTGCCAGCAGCCATGCGGGACAGGGCTTCGTCTCCTACGAGCAGTACTTC
TRBD1	TRBV12-3/TRBV12-4	many	TRBJ1-2	CASSLWEGANYGYTF	TGTGCCAGCAGCCTTTGGGAGGGGGCCAACTATGGCTACACCTTC
-	TRBV18	-	TRBJ1-3	CASSPTRGLYF	TGTGCCAGCTCACCAACCAGGGGATTATATTTT
-	TRBV2	few	TRBJ2-2	CASIVGVGLSTGELFF	TGTGCCAGCATAGTTGGGGTGGGGCTGAGCACCGGGGAGCTGTTTTTT